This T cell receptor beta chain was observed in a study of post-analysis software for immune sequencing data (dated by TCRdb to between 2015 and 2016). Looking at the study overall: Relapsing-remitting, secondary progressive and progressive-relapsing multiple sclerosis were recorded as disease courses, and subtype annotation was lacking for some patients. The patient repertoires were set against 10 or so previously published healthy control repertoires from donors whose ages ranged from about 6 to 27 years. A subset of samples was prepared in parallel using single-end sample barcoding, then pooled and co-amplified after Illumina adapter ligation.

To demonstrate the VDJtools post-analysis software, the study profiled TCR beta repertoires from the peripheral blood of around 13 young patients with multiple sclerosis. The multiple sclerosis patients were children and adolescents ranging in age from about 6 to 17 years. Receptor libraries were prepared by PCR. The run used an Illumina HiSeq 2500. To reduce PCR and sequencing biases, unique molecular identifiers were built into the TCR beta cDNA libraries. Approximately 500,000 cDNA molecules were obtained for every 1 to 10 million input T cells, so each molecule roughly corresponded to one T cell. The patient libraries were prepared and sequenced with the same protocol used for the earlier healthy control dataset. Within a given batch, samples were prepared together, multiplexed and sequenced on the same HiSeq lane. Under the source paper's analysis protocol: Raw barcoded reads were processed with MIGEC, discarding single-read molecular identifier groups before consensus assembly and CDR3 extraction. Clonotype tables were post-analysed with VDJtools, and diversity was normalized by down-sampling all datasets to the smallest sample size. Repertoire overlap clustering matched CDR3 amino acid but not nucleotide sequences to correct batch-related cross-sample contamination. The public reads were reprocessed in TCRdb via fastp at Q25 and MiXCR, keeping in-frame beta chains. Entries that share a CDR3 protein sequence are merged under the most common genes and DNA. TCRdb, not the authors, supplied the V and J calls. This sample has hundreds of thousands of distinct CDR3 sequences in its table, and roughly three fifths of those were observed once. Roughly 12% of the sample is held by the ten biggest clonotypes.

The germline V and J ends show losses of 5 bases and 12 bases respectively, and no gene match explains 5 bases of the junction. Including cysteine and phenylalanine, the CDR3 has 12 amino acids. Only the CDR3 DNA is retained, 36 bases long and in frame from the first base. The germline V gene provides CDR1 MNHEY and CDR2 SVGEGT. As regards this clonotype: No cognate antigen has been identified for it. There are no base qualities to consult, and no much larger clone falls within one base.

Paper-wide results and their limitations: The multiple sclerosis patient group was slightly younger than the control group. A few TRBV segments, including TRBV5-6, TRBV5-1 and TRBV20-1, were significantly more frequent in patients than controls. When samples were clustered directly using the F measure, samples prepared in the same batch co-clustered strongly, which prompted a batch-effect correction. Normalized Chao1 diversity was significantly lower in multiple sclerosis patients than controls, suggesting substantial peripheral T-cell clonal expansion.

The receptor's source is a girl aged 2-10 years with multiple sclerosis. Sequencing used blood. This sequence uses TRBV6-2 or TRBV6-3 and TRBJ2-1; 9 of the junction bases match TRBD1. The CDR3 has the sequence CASSPGQGLQFF. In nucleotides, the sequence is TGTGCCAGCAGTCCAGGACAGGGGTTGCAGTTCTTC.